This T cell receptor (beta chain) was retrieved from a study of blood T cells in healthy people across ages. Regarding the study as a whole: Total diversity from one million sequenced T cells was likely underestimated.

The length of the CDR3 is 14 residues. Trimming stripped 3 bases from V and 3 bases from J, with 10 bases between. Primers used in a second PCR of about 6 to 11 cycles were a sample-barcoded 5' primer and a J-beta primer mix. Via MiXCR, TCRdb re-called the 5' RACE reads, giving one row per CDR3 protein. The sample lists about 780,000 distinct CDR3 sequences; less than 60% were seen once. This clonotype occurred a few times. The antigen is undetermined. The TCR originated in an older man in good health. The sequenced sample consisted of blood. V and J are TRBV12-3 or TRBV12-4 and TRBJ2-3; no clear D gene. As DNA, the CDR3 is TGTGCCAGCAGTTTCGGCGTTAGTACAGATACGCAGTATTTT. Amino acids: CASSFGVSTDTQYF.